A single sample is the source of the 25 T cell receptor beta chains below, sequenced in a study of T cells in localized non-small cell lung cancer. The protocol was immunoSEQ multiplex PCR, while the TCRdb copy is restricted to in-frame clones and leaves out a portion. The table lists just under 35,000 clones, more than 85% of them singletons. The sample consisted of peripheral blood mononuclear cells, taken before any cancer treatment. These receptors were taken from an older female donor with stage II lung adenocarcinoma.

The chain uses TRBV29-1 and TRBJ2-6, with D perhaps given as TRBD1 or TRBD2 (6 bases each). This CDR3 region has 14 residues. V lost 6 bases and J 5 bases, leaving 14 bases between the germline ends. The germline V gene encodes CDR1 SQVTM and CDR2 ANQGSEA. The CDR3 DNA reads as TGCAGCGTCGGAGGGGGGATGCGGGCCAACGTCCTGACTTTC. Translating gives CSVGGGMRANVLTF.

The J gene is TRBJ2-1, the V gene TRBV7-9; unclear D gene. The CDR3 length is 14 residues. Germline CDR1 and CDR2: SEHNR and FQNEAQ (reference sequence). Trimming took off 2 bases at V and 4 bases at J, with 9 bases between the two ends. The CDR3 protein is CASSLFPAYNEQFF. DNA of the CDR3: TGTGCCAGCAGCTTATTTCCAGCTTACAATGAGCAGTTCTTC.

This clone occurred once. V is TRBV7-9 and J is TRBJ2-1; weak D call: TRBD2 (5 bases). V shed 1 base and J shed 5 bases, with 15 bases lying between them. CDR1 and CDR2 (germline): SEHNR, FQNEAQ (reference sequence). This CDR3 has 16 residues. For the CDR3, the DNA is TGTGCCAGCAGCTTAGTTGGACTCCGACTGAACAATGAGCAGTTCTTC. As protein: CASSLVGLRLNNEQFF. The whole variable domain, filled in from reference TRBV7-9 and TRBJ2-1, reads DTGVSQNPRHKITKRGQNVTFRCDPISEHNRLYWYRQTLGQGPEFLTYFQNEAQLEKSRLLSDRFSAERPKGSFSTLEIQRTEQGDSAMYLCASSLVGLRLNNEQFFGPGTRLTVL.

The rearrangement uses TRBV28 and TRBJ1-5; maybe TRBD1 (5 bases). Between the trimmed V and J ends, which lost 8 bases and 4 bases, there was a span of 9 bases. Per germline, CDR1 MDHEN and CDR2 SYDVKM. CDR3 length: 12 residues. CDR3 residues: CASDRPNQPQHF. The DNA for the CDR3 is TGTGCCAGCGACAGACCGAATCAGCCCCAGCATTTT. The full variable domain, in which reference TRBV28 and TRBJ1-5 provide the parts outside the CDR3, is DVKVTQSSRYLVKRTGEKVFLECVQDMDHENMFWYRQDPGLGLRLIYFSYDVKMKEKGDIPEGYSVSREKKERFSLILESASTNQTSMYLCASDRPNQPQHFGDGTRLSIL.

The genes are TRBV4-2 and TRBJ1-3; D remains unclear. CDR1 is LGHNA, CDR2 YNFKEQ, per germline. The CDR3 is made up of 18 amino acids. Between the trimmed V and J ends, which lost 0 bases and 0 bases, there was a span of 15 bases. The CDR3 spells CASSQDLQPGRSGNTIYF. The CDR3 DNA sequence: TGTGCCAGCAGCCAAGATTTACAGCCAGGACGCTCTGGAAACACCATATATTTT.

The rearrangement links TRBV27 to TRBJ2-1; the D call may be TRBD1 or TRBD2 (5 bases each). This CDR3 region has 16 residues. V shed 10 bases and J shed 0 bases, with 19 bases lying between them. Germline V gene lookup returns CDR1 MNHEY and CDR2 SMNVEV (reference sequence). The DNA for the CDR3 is TGTGCCACTACGAGGGGAAGAACAAGCTCCTACAATGAGCAGTTCTTC. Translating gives CATTRGRTSSYNEQFF.

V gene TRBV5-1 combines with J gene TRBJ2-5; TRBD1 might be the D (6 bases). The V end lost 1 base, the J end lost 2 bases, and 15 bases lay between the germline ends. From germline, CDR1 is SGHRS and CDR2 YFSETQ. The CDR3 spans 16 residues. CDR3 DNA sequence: TGCGCCAGCAGCTTGAGTCGGGCAGGGGAACAAGAGACCCAGTACTTC. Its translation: CASSLSRAGEQETQYF.

The CDR3 here is CASSDRWNTEAFF. The CDR3, as DNA: TGTGCCAGCAGCGACCGGTGGAACACTGAAGCTTTCTTT. The V gene is TRBV9, the J gene TRBJ1-1; D unresolved. Trimming took off 3 bases at V and 1 base at J, with 7 bases between the two ends. The germline V gene has CDR1 SGDLS and CDR2 YYNGEE. The CDR3 has 13 residues.

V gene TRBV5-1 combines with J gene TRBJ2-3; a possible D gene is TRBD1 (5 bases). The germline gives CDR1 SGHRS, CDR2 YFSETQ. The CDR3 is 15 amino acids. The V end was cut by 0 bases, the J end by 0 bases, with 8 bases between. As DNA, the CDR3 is TGCGCCAGCAGCTTGGCCAGGGCCAGCACAGATACGCAGTATTTT. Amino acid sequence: CASSLARASTDTQYF. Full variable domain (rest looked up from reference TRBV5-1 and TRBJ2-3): KAGVTQTPRYLIKTRGQQVTLSCSPISGHRSVSWYQQTPGQGLQFLFEYFSETQRNKGNFPGRFSGRQFSNSRSEMNVSTLELGDSALYLCASSLARASTDTQYFGPGTRLTVL.

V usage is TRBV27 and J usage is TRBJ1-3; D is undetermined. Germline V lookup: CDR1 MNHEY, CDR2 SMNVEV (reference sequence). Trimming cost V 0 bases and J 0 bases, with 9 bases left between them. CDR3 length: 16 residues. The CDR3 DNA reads TGTGCCAGCAGTTTATCGTGGCAGTACTCTGGAAACACCATATATTTT. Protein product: CASSLSWQYSGNTIYF.

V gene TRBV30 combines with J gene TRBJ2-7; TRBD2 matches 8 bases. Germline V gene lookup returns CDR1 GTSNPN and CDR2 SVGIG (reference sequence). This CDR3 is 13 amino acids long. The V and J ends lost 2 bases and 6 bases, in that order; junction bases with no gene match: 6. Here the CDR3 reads CAWSFTGGLEQYF. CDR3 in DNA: TGTGCCTGGAGTTTCACGGGGGGGCTCGAGCAGTACTTC.

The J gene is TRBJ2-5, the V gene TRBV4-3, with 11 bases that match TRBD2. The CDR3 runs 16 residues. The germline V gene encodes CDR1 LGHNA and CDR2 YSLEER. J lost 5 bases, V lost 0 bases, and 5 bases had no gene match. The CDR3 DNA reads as TGCGCCAGCAGCCAAGAGGCTAGCGGGGGGTGGGAGACCCAGTACTTC. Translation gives CASSQEASGGWETQYF.

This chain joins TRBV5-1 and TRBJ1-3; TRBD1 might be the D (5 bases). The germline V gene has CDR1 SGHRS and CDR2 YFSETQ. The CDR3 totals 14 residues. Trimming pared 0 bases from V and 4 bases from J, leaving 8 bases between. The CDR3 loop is CASSLDQGGNTIYF. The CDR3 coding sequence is TGCGCCAGCAGCTTGGATCAGGGAGGAAACACCATATATTTT.

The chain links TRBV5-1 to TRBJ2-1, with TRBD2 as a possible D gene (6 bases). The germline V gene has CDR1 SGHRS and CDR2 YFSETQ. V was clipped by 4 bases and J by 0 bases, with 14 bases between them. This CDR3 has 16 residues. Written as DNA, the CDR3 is TGCGCCAGCAGCCTAACCGGGACTTTCTCCTACAATGAGCAGTTCTTC. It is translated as CASSLTGTFSYNEQFF.

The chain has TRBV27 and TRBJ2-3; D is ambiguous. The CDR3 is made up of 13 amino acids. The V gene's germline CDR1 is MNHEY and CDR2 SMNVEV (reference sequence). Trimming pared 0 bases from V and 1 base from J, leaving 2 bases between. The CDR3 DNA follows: TGTGCCAGCAGTTTATCCGGCACAGATACGCAGTATTTT. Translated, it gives CASSLSGTDTQYF.

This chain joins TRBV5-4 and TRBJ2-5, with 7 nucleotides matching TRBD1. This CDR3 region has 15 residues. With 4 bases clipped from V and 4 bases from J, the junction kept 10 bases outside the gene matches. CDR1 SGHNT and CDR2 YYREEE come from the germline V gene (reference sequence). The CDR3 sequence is CASSPTGRESETQYF. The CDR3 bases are TGTGCCAGCAGCCCGACAGGGAGAGAGTCAGAGACCCAGTACTTC.

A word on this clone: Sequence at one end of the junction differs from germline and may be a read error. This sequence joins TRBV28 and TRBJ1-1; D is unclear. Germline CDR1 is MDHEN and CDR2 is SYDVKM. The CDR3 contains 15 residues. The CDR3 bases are TGTGCCAGCAACTCGCTTCATCGGGAGAACTCTGAAGCTTTCTTT. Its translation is CASNSLHRENSEAFF.

CDR3 sequence: CASRGTNTGELFF. CDR3 nucleotide sequence: TGCGCCAGCAGGGGGACAAACACCGGGGAGCTGTTTTTT. The chain links TRBV10-2 to TRBJ2-2; D possibly corresponds to TRBD1 (6 bases). Germline V CDR1 and CDR2: WSHSY, SAAADI. V gave up 6 bases and J gave up 2 bases, with 7 bases separating them. The CDR3 is 13 residues long.

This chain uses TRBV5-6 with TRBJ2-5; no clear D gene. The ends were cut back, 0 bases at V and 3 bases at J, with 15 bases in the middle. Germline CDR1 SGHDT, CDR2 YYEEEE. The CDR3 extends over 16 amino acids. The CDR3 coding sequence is TGTGCCAGCAGCTTGGAGATGTGGGTGGTGGAAGAGACCCAGTACTTC. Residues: CASSLEMWVVEETQYF.

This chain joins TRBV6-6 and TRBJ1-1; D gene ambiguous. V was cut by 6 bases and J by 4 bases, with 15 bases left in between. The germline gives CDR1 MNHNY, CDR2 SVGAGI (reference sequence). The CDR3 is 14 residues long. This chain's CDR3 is CASSFRSRGTEAFF. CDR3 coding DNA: TGTGCCAGCAGCTTCCGGTCCCGGGGCACTGAAGCTTTCTTT.

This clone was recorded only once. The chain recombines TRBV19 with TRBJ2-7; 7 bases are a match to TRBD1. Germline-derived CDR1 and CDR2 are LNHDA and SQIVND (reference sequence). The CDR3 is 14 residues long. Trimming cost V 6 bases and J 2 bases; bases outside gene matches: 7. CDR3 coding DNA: TGTGCCAGTAGCCAAAACAGGGGACCCTACGAGCAGTACTTC. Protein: CASSQNRGPYEQYF.

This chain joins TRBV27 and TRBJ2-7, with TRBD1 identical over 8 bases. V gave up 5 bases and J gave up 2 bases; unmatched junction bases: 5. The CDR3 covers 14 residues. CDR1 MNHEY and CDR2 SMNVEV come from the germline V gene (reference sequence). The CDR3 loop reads CASSLRQGPYEQYF. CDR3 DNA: TGTGCCAGCAGTCTACGACAGGGGCCCTACGAGCAGTACTTC.

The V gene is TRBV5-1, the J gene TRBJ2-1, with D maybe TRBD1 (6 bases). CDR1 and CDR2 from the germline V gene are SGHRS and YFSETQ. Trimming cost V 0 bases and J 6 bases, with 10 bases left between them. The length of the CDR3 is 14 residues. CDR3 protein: CASSLVGGSNEQFF. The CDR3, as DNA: TGCGCCAGCAGCTTGGTAGGGGGTAGCAATGAGCAGTTCTTC.

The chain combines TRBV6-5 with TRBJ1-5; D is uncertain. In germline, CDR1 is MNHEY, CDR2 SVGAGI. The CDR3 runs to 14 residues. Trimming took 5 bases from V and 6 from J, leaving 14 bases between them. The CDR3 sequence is CASSEWGSRQPQHF. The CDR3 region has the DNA TGTGCCAGCAGTGAATGGGGTTCGCGTCAGCCCCAGCATTTT.

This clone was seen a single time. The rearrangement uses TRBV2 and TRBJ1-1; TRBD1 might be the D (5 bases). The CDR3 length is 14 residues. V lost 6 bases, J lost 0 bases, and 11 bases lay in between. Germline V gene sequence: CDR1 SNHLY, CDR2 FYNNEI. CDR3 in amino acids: CASSGGRMNTEAFF. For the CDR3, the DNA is TGTGCCAGCAGCGGGGGACGGATGAACACTGAAGCTTTCTTT.